Listed below are T cell receptor beta chains from one sample, sequenced in a study of cytomegalovirus exposure and HLA in healthy donors. Clones were sequenced by immunoSEQ multiplex PCR, and TCRdb holds only the in-frame ones, with some missing. The data contain 90,000 to 120,000 clones, 73% of them singletons. The specimen was PBMCs. These receptors all stem from a man aged 25 to 40 in good health and CMV-seronegative. Each CDR3 is given with its conserved first and last residue. The D gene is left open where the match is weak. The listing skips clone size in some rows; elsewhere it reads once, few, many or a size class.

j_call: TRBJ2-2
d_call: TRBD2
v_call: TRBV7-9
clone_size: NA
cdr3_aa: CASSGTSGAELFF
cdr3_nt: TGTGCCAGCAGCGGGACTAGCGGGGCAGAGCTGTTTTTT

j_call: TRBJ2-5
d_call: TRBD2
v_call: TRBV5-1
clone_size: NA
cdr3_aa: CASSLAAGAGETQYF
cdr3_nt: TGCGCCAGCAGCTTGGCGGCGGGAGCCGGAGAGACCCAGTACTTC

j_call: TRBJ2-2
d_call: NA
v_call: TRBV9
clone_size: NA
cdr3_aa: CASSVPREDISNTGELFF
cdr3_nt: TGTGCCAGCAGCGTCCCAAGAGAGGACATTTCGAACACCGGGGAGCTGTTTTTT

j_call: TRBJ1-4
d_call: NA
v_call: TRBV7-9
clone_size: NA
cdr3_aa: CASSLSAATNEKLFF
cdr3_nt: TGTGCCAGCAGCTTAAGTGCGGCAACTAATGAAAAACTGTTTTTT

j_call: TRBJ2-7
d_call: TRBD1
v_call: TRBV5-1
clone_size: NA
cdr3_aa: CASSWSGTDNEQYF
cdr3_nt: TGCGCCAGCAGCTGGTCGGGGACAGACAACGAGCAGTACTTC

j_call: TRBJ1-4
d_call: TRBD1
v_call: TRBV18
clone_size: NA
cdr3_aa: CASSLDRGRDEKLFF
cdr3_nt: TGTGCCAGCTCCCTTGACAGGGGGCGAGATGAAAAACTGTTTTTT

j_call: TRBJ2-6
d_call: TRBD1
v_call: TRBV27
clone_size: NA
cdr3_aa: CASSKTGTGVLSGANVLTF
cdr3_nt: TGTGCCAGCAGTAAAACCGGGACAGGGGTTCTAAGTGGGGCCAACGTCCTGACTTTC

j_call: TRBJ2-1
d_call: TRBD1
v_call: TRBV19
clone_size: few
cdr3_aa: CATYDRGTEQFF
cdr3_nt: TGTGCCACCTACGACAGGGGGACTGAGCAGTTCTTC

j_call: TRBJ2-6
d_call: TRBD2
v_call: TRBV7-3
clone_size: NA
cdr3_aa: CASSPLAGVGSGANVLTF
cdr3_nt: TGTGCCAGCAGCCCCTTAGCGGGAGTGGGTTCTGGGGCCAACGTCCTGACTTTC

j_call: TRBJ2-1
d_call: NA
v_call: TRBV6-5
clone_size: NA
cdr3_aa: CASSPPGRDYNEQFF
cdr3_nt: TGTGCCAGCAGCCCCCCCGGCCGGGACTACAATGAGCAGTTCTTC

j_call: TRBJ2-3
d_call: TRBD1
v_call: TRBV29-1
clone_size: NA
cdr3_aa: CSVDKTGGFPDTQYF
cdr3_nt: TGCAGCGTTGATAAGACAGGGGGCTTCCCAGATACGCAGTATTTT

j_call: TRBJ2-2
d_call: TRBD2
v_call: TRBV25-1
clone_size: NA
cdr3_aa: CASSRPSGGNTGELFF
cdr3_nt: TGTGCCAGCAGTCGGCCTAGCGGGGGGAACACCGGGGAGCTGTTTTTT

j_call: TRBJ2-1
d_call: NA
v_call: TRBV19
clone_size: once
cdr3_aa: CASSILPGQSSYNEQFF
cdr3_nt: TGTGCCAGTAGTATCCTCCCTGGGCAGAGCTCCTACAATGAGCAGTTCTTC

j_call: TRBJ1-1
d_call: TRBD1
v_call: TRBV5-4
clone_size: medium-sized
cdr3_aa: CASSKTGGGPVGTEAFF
cdr3_nt: TGTGCCAGCAGCAAGACAGGGGGTGGCCCTGTGGGCACTGAAGCTTTCTTT

j_call: TRBJ2-1
d_call: NA
v_call: TRBV11-2
clone_size: NA
cdr3_aa: CASSSGQPGEQFF
cdr3_nt: TGTGCCAGCAGCTCTGGACAGCCCGGAGAGCAGTTCTTC

j_call: TRBJ1-3
d_call: NA
v_call: TRBV10-3
clone_size: NA
cdr3_aa: CAISGQGNGNTIYF
cdr3_nt: TGTGCCATCAGTGGCCAGGGGAACGGAAACACCATATATTTT

j_call: TRBJ1-2
d_call: TRBD1
v_call: TRBV25-1
clone_size: few
cdr3_aa: CASSSSWDRGIGYTF
cdr3_nt: TGTGCCAGCAGTTCCTCTTGGGACAGGGGAATTGGCTACACCTTC

j_call: TRBJ1-4
d_call: NA
v_call: TRBV5-1
clone_size: once
cdr3_aa: CASSLSATNEKLFF
cdr3_nt: TGCGCCAGCAGCCTGAGTGCAACTAATGAAAAACTGTTTTTT

j_call: TRBJ2-1
d_call: TRBD1
v_call: TRBV29-1
clone_size: NA
cdr3_aa: CSVARDRTYNEQFF
cdr3_nt: TGCAGCGTTGCCCGGGACAGAACCTACAATGAGCAGTTCTTC

j_call: TRBJ1-2
d_call: NA
v_call: TRBV7-3
clone_size: NA
cdr3_aa: CASSPSPAGPYGYTF
cdr3_nt: TGTGCCAGCAGCCCAAGCCCTGCAGGGCCCTATGGCTACACCTTC

j_call: TRBJ2-7
d_call: NA
v_call: TRBV5-1
clone_size: NA
cdr3_aa: CASSLASPYEQYF
cdr3_nt: TGCGCCAGCAGCTTGGCAAGCCCCTACGAGCAGTACTTC

j_call: TRBJ2-7
d_call: NA
v_call: TRBV11-2
clone_size: NA
cdr3_aa: CASSLGQGGEQYF
cdr3_nt: TGTGCCAGCAGCCTCGGGCAGGGTGGGGAGCAGTACTTC

j_call: TRBJ2-7
d_call: TRBD1
v_call: TRBV6-1
clone_size: NA
cdr3_aa: CASARDRSYEQYF
cdr3_nt: TGTGCCAGCGCCCGGGACAGGAGCTACGAGCAGTACTTC

j_call: TRBJ2-7
d_call: NA
v_call: TRBV9
clone_size: few
cdr3_aa: CASSPRDRSYEQYF
cdr3_nt: TGTGCCAGCAGCCCCCGCGACAGATCCTACGAGCAGTACTTC

j_call: TRBJ1-2
d_call: NA
v_call: TRBV28
clone_size: NA
cdr3_aa: CASTASGVRYGYTF
cdr3_nt: TGTGCCAGCACTGCTTCGGGGGTGAGATATGGCTACACCTTC

j_call: TRBJ2-7
d_call: NA
v_call: TRBV6-5
clone_size: once
cdr3_aa: CASSYRQGFEQYF
cdr3_nt: TGTGCCAGCAGTTACCGCCAGGGTTTCGAGCAGTACTTC

j_call: TRBJ2-7
d_call: TRBD2
v_call: TRBV7-2
clone_size: NA
cdr3_aa: CASSTAGTSGPYEQYF
cdr3_nt: TGTGCCAGCAGCACAGCCGGGACTAGCGGACCCTACGAGCAGTACTTC

j_call: TRBJ2-3
d_call: TRBD1
v_call: TRBV6-1
clone_size: NA
cdr3_aa: CASYKDRGTDTQYF
cdr3_nt: TGTGCCAGCTACAAGGACAGGGGCACAGATACGCAGTATTTT

j_call: TRBJ2-7
d_call: TRBD1
v_call: TRBV19
clone_size: NA
cdr3_aa: CASSIDTGAAYEQYF
cdr3_nt: TGTGCCAGTAGTATAGATACAGGGGCCGCCTACGAGCAGTACTTC

j_call: TRBJ2-4
d_call: TRBD1
v_call: TRBV7-3
clone_size: few
cdr3_aa: CASSAGQGATDIQYF
cdr3_nt: TGTGCCAGCAGCGCGGGACAGGGGGCGACGGACATTCAGTACTTC

j_call: TRBJ1-1
d_call: NA
v_call: TRBV5-6
clone_size: NA
cdr3_aa: CASSLQEDSIRTEAFF
cdr3_nt: TGTGCCAGCAGCTTGCAAGAGGACAGCATTAGGACTGAAGCTTTCTTT

j_call: TRBJ1-1
d_call: TRBD1
v_call: TRBV5-8
clone_size: NA
cdr3_aa: CASSTHTGTGNTEAFF
cdr3_nt: TGTGCCAGCAGCACTCACACCGGGACAGGGAACACTGAAGCTTTCTTT

j_call: TRBJ1-6
d_call: TRBD1
v_call: TRBV28
clone_size: NA
cdr3_aa: CASSFRGLFSLSYNSPLHF
cdr3_nt: TGTGCCAGCAGTTTTAGGGGGCTCTTTTCTCTGAGTTATAATTCACCCCTCCACTTT

j_call: TRBJ2-5
d_call: NA
v_call: TRBV2
clone_size: NA
cdr3_aa: CASSQSREQYF
cdr3_nt: TGTGCCAGCAGTCAGAGTCGGGAGCAGTACTTC

j_call: TRBJ1-2
d_call: TRBD1
v_call: TRBV6-5
clone_size: NA
cdr3_aa: CASSPQGGRYGYTF
cdr3_nt: TGTGCCAGCAGCCCACAGGGGGGCCGCTATGGCTACACCTTC

j_call: TRBJ1-2
d_call: NA
v_call: TRBV28
clone_size: NA
cdr3_aa: CASTPTVQAYGYTF
cdr3_nt: TGTGCCAGCACCCCTACGGTGCAAGCCTATGGCTACACCTTC

j_call: TRBJ1-2
d_call: TRBD1
v_call: TRBV19
clone_size: few
cdr3_aa: CASSLRQGDGYTF
cdr3_nt: TGTGCCAGTAGTCTGAGACAGGGGGATGGCTACACCTTC

j_call: TRBJ2-1
d_call: NA
v_call: TRBV5-4
clone_size: NA
cdr3_aa: CASSLEDSYNEQFF
cdr3_nt: TGTGCCAGCAGCTTGGAGGACTCGTACAATGAGCAGTTCTTC

j_call: TRBJ2-5
d_call: NA
v_call: TRBV7-2
clone_size: NA
cdr3_aa: CASSLGLGPQETQYF
cdr3_nt: TGTGCCAGCAGCTTAGGACTAGGGCCTCAAGAGACCCAGTACTTC

j_call: TRBJ2-7
d_call: TRBD1
v_call: TRBV25-1
clone_size: NA
cdr3_aa: CASRKGQGVYEQYF
cdr3_nt: TGTGCCAGCAGGAAGGGACAGGGGGTCTACGAGCAGTACTTC

j_call: TRBJ1-3
d_call: NA
v_call: TRBV29-1
clone_size: NA
cdr3_aa: CSVSTGRSGNTIYF
cdr3_nt: TGCAGCGTATCGACAGGCCGCTCTGGAAACACCATATATTTT

j_call: TRBJ2-5
d_call: TRBD1
v_call: TRBV2
clone_size: once
cdr3_aa: CASNIITGGETQYF
cdr3_nt: TGTGCCAGCAACATAATAACAGGGGGAGAGACCCAGTACTTC

j_call: TRBJ2-2
d_call: TRBD1
v_call: TRBV9
clone_size: once
cdr3_aa: CASSARTGAGELFF
cdr3_nt: TGTGCCAGCAGCGCCCGGACAGGGGCCGGGGAGCTGTTTTTT

j_call: TRBJ2-7
d_call: NA
v_call: TRBV7-9
clone_size: NA
cdr3_aa: CASSLGFSGKSSYEQYF
cdr3_nt: TGTGCCAGCAGCTTAGGTTTTAGCGGAAAAAGCTCCTACGAGCAGTACTTC

j_call: TRBJ1-4
d_call: TRBD1
v_call: TRBV6-6
clone_size: NA
cdr3_aa: CASSTRGTNEKLFF
cdr3_nt: TGTGCCAGCAGTACCAGGGGGACTAATGAAAAACTGTTTTTT

j_call: TRBJ1-1
d_call: TRBD1
v_call: TRBV7-3
clone_size: NA
cdr3_aa: CASSFSGGNTEAFF
cdr3_nt: TGTGCCAGCAGCTTCTCAGGGGGAAACACTGAAGCTTTCTTT

j_call: TRBJ2-7
d_call: TRBD1
v_call: TRBV6-5
clone_size: NA
cdr3_aa: CASRGWDRTYEQYF
cdr3_nt: TGTGCCAGCAGGGGATGGGACAGAACCTACGAGCAGTACTTC

j_call: TRBJ2-1
d_call: TRBD2
v_call: TRBV29-1
clone_size: few
cdr3_aa: CSVVEGGLDEQFF
cdr3_nt: TGCAGCGTTGTGGAGGGAGGGCTTGATGAGCAGTTCTTC

j_call: TRBJ2-3
d_call: NA
v_call: TRBV29-1
clone_size: few
cdr3_aa: CSVSGDTDTQYF
cdr3_nt: TGCAGCGTGTCCGGAGACACAGATACGCAGTATTTT

j_call: TRBJ1-3
d_call: NA
v_call: TRBV28
clone_size: few
cdr3_aa: CASSWAHSGNTIYF
cdr3_nt: TGTGCCAGCAGTTGGGCGCACTCTGGAAACACCATATATTTT

j_call: TRBJ2-7
d_call: TRBD2
v_call: TRBV2
clone_size: once
cdr3_aa: CASRSGDSYEQYF
cdr3_nt: TGTGCCAGCCGGAGCGGGGACTCCTACGAGCAGTACTTC

j_call: TRBJ2-1
d_call: TRBD1
v_call: TRBV2
clone_size: once
cdr3_aa: CASSDGQGPSGGDEQFF
cdr3_nt: TGTGCCAGCAGTGACGGACAGGGGCCTTCTGGAGGGGATGAGCAGTTCTTC

j_call: TRBJ2-1
d_call: TRBD1
v_call: TRBV27
clone_size: NA
cdr3_aa: CASSLTGGYNEQFF
cdr3_nt: TGTGCCAGCAGTTTGACAGGGGGCTACAATGAGCAGTTCTTC

j_call: TRBJ2-1
d_call: NA
v_call: TRBV5-1
clone_size: NA
cdr3_aa: CASRQSYNEQFF
cdr3_nt: TGCGCCAGTCGACAGAGCTACAATGAGCAGTTCTTC

j_call: TRBJ2-7
d_call: TRBD1
v_call: TRBV5-1
clone_size: NA
cdr3_aa: CASSLVGGRSYEQYF
cdr3_nt: TGCGCCAGCAGCTTGGTAGGGGGCAGATCCTACGAGCAGTACTTC

j_call: TRBJ2-7
d_call: TRBD2
v_call: TRBV28
clone_size: NA
cdr3_aa: CASSLFSGGAYEQYF
cdr3_nt: TGTGCCAGCAGTTTATTTAGCGGGGGGGCTTACGAGCAGTACTTC

j_call: TRBJ2-2
d_call: TRBD1
v_call: TRBV5-1
clone_size: NA
cdr3_aa: CASSLERTGDTGELFF
cdr3_nt: TGCGCCAGCAGCTTGGAAAGGACAGGGGACACCGGGGAGCTGTTTTTT